Only one count was recorded for the clone carrying this T cell receptor beta chain. cDNA came from around 0.54 to 1 ug RNA primed by random hexamers. Via MiXCR, TCRdb re-called the immunoSEQ multiplex PCR reads, giving one row per CDR3 protein. The sample has some 200,000 distinct CDR3 sequences; about 95% are singletons. These data belong to a study of CD8 T cells in Susac syndrome. TCR beta was sequenced from blood CD8+ and CD4+ T cells. Sequenced sample: CD4+ T cells from PBMCs. The clonotype originates from a human donor in good health.

The CDR3 loop is CALADVLNEQYF. In DNA, the CDR3 is TGTGCCCTAGCGGACGTCCTAAACGAGCAGTACTTC. The rearrangement links TRBV30 to TRBJ2-7; 7 nucleotides agree with TRBD2. Germline CDR1 is GTSNPN and CDR2 is SVGIG (reference sequence). This CDR3 has 12 amino acids. The J segment lost 5 bases and the V segment lost 8 bases, leaving 9 bases of the junction unmatched. Combining the CDR3 with reference TRBV30 and TRBJ2-7 gives the whole variable domain SQTIHQWPATLVQPVGSPLSLECTVEGTSNPNLYWYRQAAGRGLQLLFYSVGIGQISSEVPQNLSASRPQDRQFILSSKKLLLSDSGFYLCALADVLNEQYFGPGTRLTVT.